What follows are 15 T cell receptor beta chains derived from one specimen sequenced in a study of cytomegalovirus exposure and HLA in healthy donors. The PCR used 60 Vbeta and 13 Jbeta primers. Clones were read by immunoSEQ multiplex PCR, and TCRdb kept only the in-frame ones, dropping some. Among around 140,000 clones listed, 55% to 80% were seen once. Sequencing input: PBMCs. These receptor sequences come from a woman aged 40 to 50 in good health and CMV-seronegative.

The CDR3 spells CASGPQRGEQYF. DNA for the CDR3: TGTGCCAGCGGACCCCAACGGGGGGAGCAGTACTTC. The gene calls are TRBV28 and TRBJ2-7; possible D gene TRBD2, 6 bases. Trimming removed 8 bases from V and 7 bases from J, with 15 bases in between. Germline lookup yields CDR1 MDHEN and CDR2 SYDVKM. The CDR3 extends over 12 amino acids. The full variable domain, its missing parts supplied by reference TRBV28 and TRBJ2-7, is DVKVTQSSRYLVKRTGEKVFLECVQDMDHENMFWYRQDPGLGLRLIYFSYDVKMKEKGDIPEGYSVSREKKERFSLILESASTNQTSMYLCASGPQRGEQYFGPGTRLTVT.

The rearrangement links TRBV4-1 to TRBJ2-7; 10 bases map to TRBD1. V shed 2 bases, J shed 6 bases, and the junction held 19 bases outside the gene matches. This CDR3 has 19 residues. Germline V CDR1 and CDR2: MGHRA, YSYEKL. CDR3 nucleotides: TGCGCCAGCAGCCAACACGGGGGGCCTTTGGACAGGGGGATTAGCGAGCAGTACTTC. Translating it yields CASSQHGGPLDRGISEQYF.

This chain links TRBV7-9 with TRBJ1-1; unclear D gene. This CDR3 comprises 13 residues. Between the trimmed V and J ends, which lost 5 bases and 5 bases, there was a span of 12 bases. Germline CDR1 and CDR2: SEHNR and FQNEAQ (reference sequence). For the CDR3, the DNA is TGTGCCAGCAGCGCCGAGGGAGGGACTGAAGCTTTCTTT. It encodes CASSAEGGTEAFF.

V is TRBV7-2 and J is TRBJ2-7; 8 bases map to TRBD1. The J segment lost 0 bases and the V segment lost 6 bases, leaving 4 bases of the junction unmatched. CDR3 length: 14 residues. Germline V gives CDR1 SGHTA, CDR2 FQGNSA. CDR3 in DNA: TGTGCCAGCAGTCGGACAGGGACCTCCTACGAGCAGTACTTC. This translates into CASSRTGTSYEQYF.

The rearrangement links TRBV5-1 to TRBJ2-3, with 11 bases aligning to TRBD2. Germline CDR1 is SGHRS and CDR2 is YFSETQ. V trimming: 5 bases; J trimming: 5 bases; junction bases outside the gene matches: 7. The CDR3 runs 15 residues. CDR3 region: CASRIAGGHQDTQYF. CDR3 DNA sequence: TGCGCCAGCAGGATAGCGGGGGGGCACCAAGATACGCAGTATTTT.

This clone was found a few times. The genes are TRBV9 and TRBJ1-1, with D unresolved. Trimming removed 0 bases at V and 4 bases at J, with 10 bases between. The germline V gene has CDR1 SGDLS and CDR2 YYNGEE. CDR3 size: 14 residues. The CDR3 protein is CASSVGPGGTEAFF. Here the CDR3 DNA reads TGTGCCAGCAGCGTAGGGCCCGGAGGCACTGAAGCTTTCTTT.

The chain employs TRBV7-2 and TRBJ2-2; TRBD2 agrees at 9 bases. The CDR3 length is 15 residues. The germline gives CDR1 SGHTA, CDR2 FQGNSA. The J segment lost 7 bases and the V segment lost 1 base, leaving 4 bases of the junction unmatched. The CDR3 DNA is TGTGCCAGCAGCTTAGTGGCGGGGGGGGTCGGGGAGCTGTTTTTT. This codes for CASSLVAGGVGELFF.

The gene calls are TRBV7-2 and TRBJ2-7; maybe TRBD2 (7 bases). Between the trimmed V and J ends, which lost 2 bases and 4 bases, there was a span of 9 bases. The CDR3 has 13 amino acids. The germline gives CDR1 SGHTA, CDR2 FQGNSA. DNA for the CDR3: TGTGCCAGCAGCTTAAGGGGGGGATACGAGCAGTACTTC. Its protein is CASSLRGGYEQYF. Using reference TRBV7-2 and TRBJ2-7 for the parts outside the CDR3, the full variable domain is GAGVSQSPSNKVTEKGKDVELRCDPISGHTALYWYRQSLGQGLEFLIYFQGNSAPDKSGLPSDRFSAERTGGSVSTLTIQRTQQEDSAVYLCASSLRGGYEQYFGPGTRLTVT.

This clone was observed a few times. V usage is TRBV7-2 and J usage is TRBJ2-5; D may be TRBD1 (6 bases). V was trimmed by 2 bases and J by 5 bases, leaving 12 bases between them. Germline loops: CDR1 SGHTA, CDR2 FQGNSA. The length of the CDR3 is 14 residues. The CDR3: CASSLQGNRETQYF. CDR3 DNA: TGTGCCAGCAGCTTACAGGGGAATCGCGAGACCCAGTACTTC.

This clone has a single count. As DNA, the CDR3 is TGTGCCAGCATTAAACAGGATTTCCCCAGTGAGCAGTTCTTC. As protein: CASIKQDFPSEQFF. The rearrangement joins TRBV6-6 to TRBJ2-1; maybe TRBD1 (5 bases). The CDR3 loop spans 14 amino acids. Looked up from germline, CDR1 is MNHNY and CDR2 is SVGAGI (reference sequence). The V and J ends lost 7 bases and 9 bases respectively, with 19 bases between them.

In this sample, this clone turned up a few times. The rearrangement links TRBV7-8 to TRBJ1-4; D may be TRBD1 (6 bases). Germline V gene lookup returns CDR1 SGHVS and CDR2 FQNEAQ. The V and J ends lost 4 bases and 3 bases respectively, with 12 bases between them. The CDR3 has 15 residues. CDR3 region: CASSSRGGANEKLFF. The DNA of the CDR3 is TGTGCCAGCAGCTCGAGAGGGGGGGCTAATGAAAAACTGTTTTTT.

This clone was detected a few times. This chain joins TRBV6-1 and TRBJ2-7; 8 nucleotides agree with TRBD1. The germline gives CDR1 MNHNS, CDR2 SASEGT. The CDR3 is 13 amino acids. V lost 6 bases and J lost 5; bases outside the gene matches: 6. The CDR3 region is CASRDRGVHEQYF. Written as DNA, the CDR3 is TGTGCCAGCAGAGACAGGGGAGTCCACGAGCAGTACTTC.

This chain connects TRBV28 to TRBJ2-1; 7 bases fit TRBD1. Losses at the gene ends were 4 bases for V and 7 bases for J; bases not matched to a gene: 13. Germline V gene lookup returns CDR1 MDHEN and CDR2 SYDVKM. The CDR3 contains 16 residues. In DNA, the CDR3 is TGTGCCAGCAGTTCGGCCGGGACAGACGTCTTTAATGAGCAGTTCTTC. Encoded protein: CASSSAGTDVFNEQFF.

The chain carries TRBV7-9 and TRBJ1-2, with D hard to call. The CDR3 is 14 amino acids. V was clipped by 5 bases and J by 8 bases, with 18 bases between them. Germline lookup yields CDR1 SEHNR and CDR2 FQNEAQ (reference sequence). The DNA of the CDR3 is TGTGCCAGCAGCCCACGCCCGGGAGAGACCGGCTACACCTTC. Protein product: CASSPRPGETGYTF.

This chain links TRBV4-3 with TRBJ2-4; TRBD1 might be the D (6 bases). Looked up from germline, CDR1 is LGHNA and CDR2 is YSLEER. This CDR3 is 19 amino acids long. Trimming took off 0 bases at V and 3 bases at J, with 21 bases between the two ends. The CDR3 region is CASSQDLVQGPYVKNIQYF. The CDR3 DNA is TGCGCCAGCAGCCAAGATCTTGTCCAGGGGCCTTATGTCAAAAACATTCAGTACTTC.